The clone carrying this T cell receptor beta chain was seen a handful of times. The data derive from a study of T cell repertoires in cytomegalovirus infection. Study details: Indicated by public TCR beta signatures were CMV infection and matching HLA type.

Germline-derived CDR1 and CDR2 are SGHAT and FQNNGV. This CDR3 is built from 16 residues. V was trimmed by 3 bases and J by 1 base, leaving 14 bases between them. TCRdb re-analysed the reads in MiXCR, keeping a single row per CDR3 protein. The data contain around 300,000 distinct CDR3 sequences, roughly 25% of them singletons. The gene calls are TRBV11-2 and TRBJ2-3, with a tentative D call TRBD2 (6 bases). The receptor's source is a human donor in good health (CMV status not recorded). Some clones in this sample may be carry-over from other donors' samples. Sequenced material: PBMCs. The CDR3: CASSFGGRDGTDTQYF. The CDR3 DNA sequence: TGTGCCAGCAGCTTCGGAGGGCGGGATGGCACAGATACGCAGTATTTT.